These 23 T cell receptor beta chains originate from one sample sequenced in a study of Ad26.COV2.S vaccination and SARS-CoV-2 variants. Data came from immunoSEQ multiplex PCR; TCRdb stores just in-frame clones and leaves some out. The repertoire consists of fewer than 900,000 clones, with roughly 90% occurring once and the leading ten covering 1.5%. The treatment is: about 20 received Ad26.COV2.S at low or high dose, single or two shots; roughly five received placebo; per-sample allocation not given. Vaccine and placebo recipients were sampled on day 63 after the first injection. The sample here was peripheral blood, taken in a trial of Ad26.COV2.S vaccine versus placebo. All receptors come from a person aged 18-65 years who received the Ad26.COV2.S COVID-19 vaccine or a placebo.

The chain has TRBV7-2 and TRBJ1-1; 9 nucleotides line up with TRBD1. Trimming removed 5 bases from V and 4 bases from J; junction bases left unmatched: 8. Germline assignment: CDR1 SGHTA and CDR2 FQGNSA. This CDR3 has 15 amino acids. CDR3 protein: CASSLFRDRATEAFF. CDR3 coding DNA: TGTGCCAGCAGCCTCTTCCGGGACAGGGCCACTGAAGCTTTCTTT.

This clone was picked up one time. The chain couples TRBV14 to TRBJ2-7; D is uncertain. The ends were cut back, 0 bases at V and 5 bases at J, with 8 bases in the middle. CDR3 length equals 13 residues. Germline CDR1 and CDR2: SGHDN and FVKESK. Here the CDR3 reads CASSQDRWNEQYF. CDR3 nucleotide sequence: TGTGCCAGCAGCCAAGACCGGTGGAACGAGCAGTACTTC.

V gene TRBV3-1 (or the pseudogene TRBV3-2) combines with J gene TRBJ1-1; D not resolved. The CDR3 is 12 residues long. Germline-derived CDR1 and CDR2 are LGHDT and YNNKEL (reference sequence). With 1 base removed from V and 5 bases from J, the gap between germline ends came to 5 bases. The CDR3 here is CASSQVETEAFF. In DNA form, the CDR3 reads TGTGCCAGCAGCCAAGTTGAAACTGAAGCTTTCTTT.

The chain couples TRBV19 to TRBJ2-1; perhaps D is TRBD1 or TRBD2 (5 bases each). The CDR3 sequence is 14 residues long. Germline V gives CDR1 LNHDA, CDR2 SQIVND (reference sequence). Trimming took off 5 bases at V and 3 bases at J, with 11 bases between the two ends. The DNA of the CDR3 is TGTGCCAGTAGTGTCGGGACCCTCTACAATGAGCAGTTCTTC. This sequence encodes CASSVGTLYNEQFF.

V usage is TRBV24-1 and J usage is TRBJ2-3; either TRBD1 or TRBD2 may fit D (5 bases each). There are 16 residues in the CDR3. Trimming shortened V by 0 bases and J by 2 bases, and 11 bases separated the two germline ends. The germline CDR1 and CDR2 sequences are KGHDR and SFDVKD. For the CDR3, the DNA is TGTGCCACCAGTGATTTGCATTCCGGGACCACAGATACGCAGTATTTT. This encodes CATSDLHSGTTDTQYF.

CDR3 loop: CASSLGSAIAGGPLSEQFF. For the CDR3, the DNA is TGCGCCAGCAGCTTGGGGTCGGCTATAGCGGGAGGGCCCTTGAGTGAGCAGTTCTTC. J is TRBJ2-1 and V is TRBV5-1, with 11 bases aligning to TRBD2. Germline CDR1 reads SGHRS; CDR2 reads YFSETQ. The CDR3 spans 19 residues. Trimming removed 0 bases from V and 9 bases from J; junction bases left unmatched: 17.

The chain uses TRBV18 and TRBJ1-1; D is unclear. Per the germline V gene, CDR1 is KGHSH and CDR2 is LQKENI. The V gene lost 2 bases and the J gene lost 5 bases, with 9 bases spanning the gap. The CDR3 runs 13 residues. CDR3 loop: CASSPTPGTEAFF. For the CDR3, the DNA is TGTGCCAGCTCACCAACCCCGGGGACTGAAGCTTTCTTT.

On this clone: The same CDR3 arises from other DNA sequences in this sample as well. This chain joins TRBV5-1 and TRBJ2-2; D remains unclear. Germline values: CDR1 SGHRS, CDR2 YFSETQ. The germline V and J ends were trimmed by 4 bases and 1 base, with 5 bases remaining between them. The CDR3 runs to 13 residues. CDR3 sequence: CASSLGNTGELFF. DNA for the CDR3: TGCGCCAGCAGCCTCGGGAACACCGGGGAGCTGTTTTTT.

CDR3 loop: CASSVEGRGANVLTF. Written as DNA, the CDR3 is TGTGCCAGCAGCGTAGAGGGAAGGGGGGCCAACGTCCTGACTTTC. The chain uses TRBV9 and TRBJ2-6; no clear D gene. The CDR3 covers 15 residues. Trimming left V 0 bases short and J 4 bases short, with 8 bases between. Per germline, CDR1 SGDLS and CDR2 YYNGEE. The variable domain in full, with the rest retrieved from reference TRBV9 and TRBJ2-6, is DSGVTQTPKHLITATGQRVTLRCSPRSGDLSVYWYQQSLDQGLQFLIQYYNGEERAKGNILERFSAQQFPDLHSELNLSSLELGDSALYFCASSVEGRGANVLTFGAGSRLTVL.

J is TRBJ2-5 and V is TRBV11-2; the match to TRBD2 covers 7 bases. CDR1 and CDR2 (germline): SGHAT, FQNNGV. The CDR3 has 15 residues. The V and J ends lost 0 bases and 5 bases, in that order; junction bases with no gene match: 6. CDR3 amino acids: CASSLDGLADETQYF. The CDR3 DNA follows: TGTGCCAGCAGCTTAGATGGGCTAGCGGACGAGACCCAGTACTTC.

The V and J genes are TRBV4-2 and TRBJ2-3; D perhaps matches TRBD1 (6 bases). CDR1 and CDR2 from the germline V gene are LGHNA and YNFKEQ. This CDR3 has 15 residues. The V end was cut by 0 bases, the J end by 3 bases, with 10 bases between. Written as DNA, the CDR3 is TGTGCCAGCAGCCAAGAACAGGGAAGGACAGATACGCAGTATTTT. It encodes CASSQEQGRTDTQYF.

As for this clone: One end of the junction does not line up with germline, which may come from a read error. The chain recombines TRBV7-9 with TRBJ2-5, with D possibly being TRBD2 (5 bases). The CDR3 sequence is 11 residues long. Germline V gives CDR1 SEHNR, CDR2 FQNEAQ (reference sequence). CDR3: CASSPGLLAHF. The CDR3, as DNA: TGTGCCAGCAGCCCCGGGCTGCTAGCCCACTTC.

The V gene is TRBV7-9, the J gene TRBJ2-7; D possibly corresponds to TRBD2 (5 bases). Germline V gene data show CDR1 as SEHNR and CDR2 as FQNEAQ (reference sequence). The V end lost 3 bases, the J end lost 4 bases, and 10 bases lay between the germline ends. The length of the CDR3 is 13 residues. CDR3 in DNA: TGTGCCAGCAGCTTGGAGGTTCTATACGAGCAGTACTTC. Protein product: CASSLEVLYEQYF.

The CDR3 loop reads CASREGNYGYTF. CDR3 bases: TGTGCCAGCAGGGAGGGAAACTATGGCTACACCTTC. The J gene is TRBJ1-2, the V gene TRBV6-5; D remains unclear. Trimming pared 6 bases from V and 2 bases from J, leaving 7 bases between. The CDR3 runs 12 residues. Germline V lookup: CDR1 MNHEY, CDR2 SVGAGI.

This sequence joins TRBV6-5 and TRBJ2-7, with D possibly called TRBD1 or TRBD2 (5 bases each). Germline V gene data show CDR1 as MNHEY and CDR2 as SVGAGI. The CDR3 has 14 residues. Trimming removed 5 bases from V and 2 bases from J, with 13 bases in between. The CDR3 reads CASSPDWGPYEQYF. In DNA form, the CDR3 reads TGTGCCAGCAGTCCTGACTGGGGACCCTACGAGCAGTACTTC.

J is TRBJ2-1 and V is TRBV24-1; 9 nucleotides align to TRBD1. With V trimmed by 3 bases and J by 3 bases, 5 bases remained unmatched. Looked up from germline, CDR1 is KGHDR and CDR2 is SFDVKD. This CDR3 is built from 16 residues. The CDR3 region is CATSDPGQGIYNEQFF. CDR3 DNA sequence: TGTGCCACCAGTGATCCCGGACAGGGGATCTACAATGAGCAGTTCTTC.

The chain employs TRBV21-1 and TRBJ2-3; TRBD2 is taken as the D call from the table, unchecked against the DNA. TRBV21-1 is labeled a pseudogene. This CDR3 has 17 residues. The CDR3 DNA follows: TGTGCCAGCAGCCCCCCTGACGGGACTAGTGCAACAGATACGCAGTATTTT. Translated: CASSPPDGTSATDTQYF.

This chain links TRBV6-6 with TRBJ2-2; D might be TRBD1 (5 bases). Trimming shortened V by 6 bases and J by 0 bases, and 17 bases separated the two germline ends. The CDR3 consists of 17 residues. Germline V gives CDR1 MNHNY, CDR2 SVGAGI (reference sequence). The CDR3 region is CASSRPTAPTNTGELFF. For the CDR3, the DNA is TGTGCCAGCAGCCGACCGACAGCCCCGACGAACACCGGGGAGCTGTTTTTT.

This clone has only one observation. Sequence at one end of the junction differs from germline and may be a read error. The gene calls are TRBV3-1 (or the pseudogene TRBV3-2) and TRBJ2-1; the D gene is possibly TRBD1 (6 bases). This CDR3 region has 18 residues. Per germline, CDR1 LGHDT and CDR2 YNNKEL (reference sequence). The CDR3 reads CANSQGHRGSFSYNEQFF. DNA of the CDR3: TGTGCCAACAGCCAGGGGCACCGGGGATCCTTTAGCTACAATGAGCAGTTCTTC.

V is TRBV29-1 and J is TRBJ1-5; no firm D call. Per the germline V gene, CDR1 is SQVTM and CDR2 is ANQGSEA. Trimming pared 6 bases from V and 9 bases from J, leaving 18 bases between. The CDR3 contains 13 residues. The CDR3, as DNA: TGCAGCGTCCTAGAGGACTCCGTAGGGCCCCAGCATTTT. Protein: CSVLEDSVGPQHF.

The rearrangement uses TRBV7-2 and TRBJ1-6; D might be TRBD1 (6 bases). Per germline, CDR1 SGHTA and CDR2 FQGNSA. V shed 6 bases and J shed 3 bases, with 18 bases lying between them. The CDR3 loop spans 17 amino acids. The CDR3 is CASRNSFTGNYNSPLHF. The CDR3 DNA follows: TGTGCCAGCAGGAATAGTTTTACAGGGAACTATAATTCACCCCTCCACTTT. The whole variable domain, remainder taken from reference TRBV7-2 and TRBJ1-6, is GAGVSQSPSNKVTEKGKDVELRCDPISGHTALYWYRQSLGQGLEFLIYFQGNSAPDKSGLPSDRFSAERTGGSVSTLTIQRTQQEDSAVYLCASRNSFTGNYNSPLHFGNGTRLTVT.

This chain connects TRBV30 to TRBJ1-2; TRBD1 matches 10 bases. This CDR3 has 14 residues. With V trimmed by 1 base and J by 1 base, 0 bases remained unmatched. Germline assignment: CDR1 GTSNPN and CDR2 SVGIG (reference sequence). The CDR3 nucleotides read TGTGCCTGGAGTGGGGACAGGGGTAACTATGGCTACACCTTC. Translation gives CAWSGDRGNYGYTF.

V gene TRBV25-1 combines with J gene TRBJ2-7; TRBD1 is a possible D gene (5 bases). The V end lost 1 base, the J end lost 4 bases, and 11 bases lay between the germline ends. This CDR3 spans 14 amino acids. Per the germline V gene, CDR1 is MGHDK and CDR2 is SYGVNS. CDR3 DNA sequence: TGTGCCAGCAGTGAATGGGCGCAGGGATACGAGCAGTACTTC. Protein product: CASSEWAQGYEQYF.